These 21 T cell receptor beta chains were all obtained from the same sample, sequenced in a study of blood T cell repertoires in COVID-19. Clones were sequenced by immunoSEQ multiplex PCR, and TCRdb holds only the in-frame ones, with some missing. This table holds 250,000 to 300,000 clones, 83% found once. Sequencing input: peripheral blood. The source is an older man with acute or convalescent COVID-19.

In this sample, this clone turned up a few times. The chain joins TRBV29-1 to TRBJ2-3; TRBD2 is a possible D gene (5 bases). The CDR3 spans 11 residues. Per germline, CDR1 SQVTM and CDR2 ANQGSEA. With 7 bases removed from V and 6 bases from J, the gap between germline ends came to 11 bases. The CDR3 is CSGTVADTQYF. The CDR3 DNA follows: TGCAGCGGGACGGTAGCGGATACGCAGTATTTT.

The chain's CDR3 is CASSSRGYEQYF. The CDR3 DNA is TGCGCCAGCAGTTCTCGGGGCTACGAGCAGTACTTC. The chain combines TRBV5-1 with TRBJ2-7; TRBD2 is a possible D gene (5 bases). Trimming left V 5 bases short and J 3 bases short, with 9 bases between. The CDR3 runs to 12 residues. The germline gives CDR1 SGHRS, CDR2 YFSETQ. Full variable domain (missing parts from reference TRBV5-1 and TRBJ2-7): KAGVTQTPRYLIKTRGQQVTLSCSPISGHRSVSWYQQTPGQGLQFLFEYFSETQRNKGNFPGRFSGRQFSNSRSEMNVSTLELGDSALYLCASSSRGYEQYFGPGTRLTVT.

The chain couples TRBV3-1 (or the pseudogene TRBV3-2) to TRBJ1-2; weak D call: TRBD1 (6 bases). The germline CDR1 and CDR2 sequences are LGHDT and YNNKEL (reference sequence). Deletions cut 5 bases from V and 2 bases from J, with 12 bases between. The CDR3 spans 14 residues. CDR3 amino acids: CASSKAGANYGYTF. CDR3 sequence (DNA): TGTGCCAGCAGCAAAGCAGGGGCGAACTATGGCTACACCTTC.

The genes are TRBV25-1 and TRBJ1-1; D call uncertain. This CDR3 contains 14 residues. The germline CDR1 and CDR2 sequences are MGHDK and SYGVNS. The V and J ends lost 2 bases and 3 bases respectively, with 10 bases between them. In DNA form, the CDR3 reads TGTGCCAGCAGTGAAGTAGGAGGGCACACTGAAGCTTTCTTT. It yields the protein CASSEVGGHTEAFF.

This clone has just a few counts. This chain connects TRBV6-5 to TRBJ2-3, with TRBD1 matching 8 bases. CDR3 length equals 14 residues. The V segment lost 5 bases and the J segment 4 bases; nucleotides outside the gene matches: 5. Germline lookup yields CDR1 MNHEY and CDR2 SVGAGI. The CDR3 bases are TGTGCCAGCAGTCAGGACAGGGCAGCAGATACGCAGTATTTT. It is translated as CASSQDRAADTQYF.

As DNA, the CDR3 is TGTGCCAGTAGTAAACCCAGGGAGAACACCGGGGAGCTGTTTTTT. This codes for CASSKPRENTGELFF. This chain joins TRBV19 and TRBJ2-2, with D possibly being TRBD1 (5 bases). This CDR3 has 15 residues. Germline V gene sequence: CDR1 LNHDA, CDR2 SQIVND (reference sequence). V shed 4 bases and J shed 1 base, with 10 bases lying between them.

The rearrangement links TRBV5-1 to TRBJ1-2, with unresolved D. The CDR3 sequence is 14 residues long. V was shortened by 5 bases and J by 4 bases, with 15 bases between the two germline ends. Looked up from germline, CDR1 is SGHRS and CDR2 is YFSETQ. Here the CDR3 reads CASSPDGSSYGYTF. The CDR3 nucleotides are TGCGCCAGCAGTCCCGACGGGAGTTCCTATGGCTACACCTTC.

V usage is TRBV5-8 and J usage is TRBJ2-7; TRBD2 matches at 7 bases. Germline CDR1 and CDR2: SGHTS and YDEGEE. The CDR3 sequence is 14 residues long. V trimming: 1 base; J trimming: 3 bases; junction bases outside the gene matches: 4. CDR3 protein: CASSLWGGGYEQYF. CDR3 bases: TGTGCCAGCAGCTTGTGGGGGGGTGGCTACGAGCAGTACTTC.

The chain joins TRBV7-9 to TRBJ1-1; 9 bases agree with TRBD1. The CDR3 is made up of 15 amino acids. CDR1 and CDR2 from the germline V gene are SEHNR and FQNEAQ (reference sequence). The ends lost 4 bases at V and 5 bases at J; junction bases unmatched: 8. This chain's CDR3 is CASSSRDRVRTEAFF. CDR3 DNA: TGTGCCAGCAGCTCCCGGGACAGGGTAAGGACTGAAGCTTTCTTT.

This clone came up once. The V and J genes are TRBV19 and TRBJ2-5; TRBD1 matches 7 bases. CDR3 length: 14 amino acids. J gave up 7 bases and V 2 bases, and 7 bases lay outside the gene matches. Germline-derived CDR1 and CDR2 are LNHDA and SQIVND (reference sequence). The CDR3 loop is CASSITGVGATQYF. CDR3 in DNA: TGTGCCAGTAGTATAACAGGGGTCGGCGCGACCCAGTACTTC.

This chain connects TRBV30 to TRBJ1-4, with TRBD1 matching 12 bases. The germline V gene has CDR1 GTSNPN and CDR2 SVGIG (reference sequence). The V segment lost 5 bases and the J segment 5 bases; nucleotides outside the gene matches: 9. The CDR3 totals 16 residues. DNA of the CDR3: TGTGCCTGGCGTGGGGACAGGGGGCATGTGAATGAAAAACTGTTTTTT. Protein: CAWRGDRGHVNEKLFF.

The chain employs TRBV5-8 and TRBJ2-5; TRBD2 aligns across 15 bases. CDR3 length equals 16 residues. V lost 4 bases to trimming and J lost 5 bases; unmatched junction nucleotides: 6. CDR1 is SGHTS and CDR2 is YDEGEE in the germline V gene. DNA of the CDR3: TGTGCCAGCAGCGCCGGGACTAGCGGGAGGTTGGAGACCCAGTACTTC. The encoded protein is CASSAGTSGRLETQYF.

The chain employs TRBV28 and TRBJ2-7; D perhaps matches TRBD1 (6 bases). The CDR3 loop spans 16 amino acids. Trimming pared 7 bases from V and 7 bases from J, leaving 26 bases between. Germline CDR1 is MDHEN and CDR2 is SYDVKM. The CDR3 DNA is TGTGCCAGCACCTCCCCCCGGGGACAAAGCTCGCTAGAGCAGTACTTC. It is translated as CASTSPRGQSSLEQYF.

This chain connects TRBV6-6 to TRBJ1-2; a weak D match, TRBD1 (5 bases). Trimming took off 3 bases at V and 5 bases at J, with 16 bases between the two ends. There are 15 residues in the CDR3. Germline V lookup: CDR1 MNHNY, CDR2 SVGAGI (reference sequence). The CDR3 here is CASSYGQGPGYGYTF. The CDR3 nucleotides are TGTGCCAGCAGTTATGGACAAGGGCCTGGGTATGGCTACACCTTC.

There are a few counts of this clone. This chain connects TRBV25-1 to TRBJ2-2, with D possibly being TRBD2 (5 bases). The germline CDR1 and CDR2 sequences are MGHDK and SYGVNS. Trimming cost V 2 bases and J 2 bases, with 12 bases left between them. The CDR3 extends over 16 amino acids. CDR3 nucleotide sequence: TGTGCCAGCAGTGAAAGATGGACTCACAACACCGGGGAGCTGTTTTTT. Its translation is CASSERWTHNTGELFF.

The chain recombines TRBV11-1 with TRBJ2-7; perhaps TRBD2 as D (7 bases). The CDR3 is 15 residues long. V was shortened by 4 bases and J by 3 bases, with 16 bases between the two germline ends. In germline, CDR1 is SGHAT, CDR2 FQDESV (reference sequence). Written as DNA, the CDR3 is TGTGCCAGCAGCTCGGGGGGACACTTATACTACGAGCAGTACTTC. It codes for CASSSGGHLYYEQYF.

The V and J genes are TRBV5-1 and TRBJ2-5; TRBD2 matches at 13 bases. This CDR3 spans 15 amino acids. Germline V gene lookup returns CDR1 SGHRS and CDR2 YFSETQ. V trimming: 4 bases; J trimming: 7 bases; junction bases outside the gene matches: 7. The CDR3, as DNA: TGCGCCAGCAGCGATGCTAGGACTAGCGGGGGGACCCAGTACTTC. Translating it yields CASSDARTSGGTQYF. Using reference TRBV5-1 and TRBJ2-5 for the parts outside the CDR3, the full variable domain is KAGVTQTPRYLIKTRGQQVTLSCSPISGHRSVSWYQQTPGQGLQFLFEYFSETQRNKGNFPGRFSGRQFSNSRSEMNVSTLELGDSALYLCASSDARTSGGTQYFGPGTRLLVL.

The chain is built from TRBV28 and TRBJ2-7, with TRBD1 identical over 7 bases. The CDR3 runs 12 residues. Germline V gives CDR1 MDHEN, CDR2 SYDVKM. Losses at the gene ends were 8 bases for V and 3 bases for J; bases not matched to a gene: 4. The CDR3 nucleotides read TGTGCCAGCTGGGACAGAAACTACGAGCAGTACTTC. Its translation: CASWDRNYEQYF.

The genes are TRBV30 and TRBJ2-2; the D gene is possibly TRBD1 (6 bases). Trimming cost V 0 bases and J 2 bases, with 13 bases left between them. Germline V CDR1 and CDR2: GTSNPN, SVGIG (reference sequence). This CDR3 is built from 16 residues. CDR3 nucleotides: TGTGCCTGGAGTGTCTTTGGACAGAAAAACACCGGGGAGCTGTTTTTT. Encoded protein: CAWSVFGQKNTGELFF.

This clone was observed a handful of times. The rearrangement uses TRBV6-5 and TRBJ1-5; D is undetermined. The CDR3 length is 13 residues. V lost 11 bases and J lost 2, with 13 bases in between. CDR1 is MNHEY, CDR2 SVGAGI, per germline. Here the CDR3 DNA reads TGTGCCTCAGGCCAGGAGGGCAATCAGCCCCAGCATTTT. The encoded protein is CASGQEGNQPQHF.

The V gene is TRBV18, the J gene TRBJ1-1, with no clear D. Germline CDR1 and CDR2: KGHSH and LQKENI. The CDR3 consists of 12 residues. Trimming pared 6 bases from V and 6 bases from J, leaving 11 bases between. CDR3 bases: TGTGCCAGCTCTAATAGGAGGCCTGAAGCTTTCTTT. This encodes CASSNRRPEAFF.